This TCR beta chain comes out of a study of technical replicates of blood from a handful of donors. The CDR3 is 15 amino acids. V lost 3 bases and J 9 bases, leaving 19 bases between the germline ends. CDR1 SGHAT and CDR2 FQNNGV come from the germline V gene. Produced via immunoSEQ multiplex PCR; TCRdb's table is partial and in-frame only. Counted here are 90,000 to 100,000 clones, around 96% occurring once; the ten biggest clones make up around 0.31%. Material for sequencing was T cells isolated from PBMCs. The V call is TRBV11-2, the J call TRBJ2-3; D may be TRBD2 (5 bases). The source is a human donor in good health. The CDR3 region has the DNA TGTGCCAGCAGCTTGACCTCGGGATTCCAGTGGACGCAGTATTTT. This encodes CASSLTSGFQWTQYF. Complete variable domain (other parts from reference TRBV11-2 and TRBJ2-3): EAGVAQSPRYKIIEKRQSVAFWCNPISGHATLYWYQQILGQGPKLLIQFQNNGVVDDSQLPKDRFSAERLKGVDSTLKIQPAKLEDSAVYLCASSLTSGFQWTQYFGPGTRLTVL.